This is a list of T cell receptor beta chains from one sample in a study of T cell responses to AZD1222 COVID-19 vaccine. Sequencing used immunoSEQ multiplex PCR; TCRdb keeps in-frame clones, though not all of them. The sample lists roughly 75,000 clones, roughly 87% occurring once. The source material was peripheral blood, sampled 28 days after the second AZD1222 dose. Every receptor here comes from an adult who received the AZD1222 COVID-19 vaccine. Both conserved end residues are part of each CDR3. The D gene is left open where the match is weak. Clone size appears in some rows only: once, few, many, or a class for an expanded clone.

- TRBJ1-3 TRBV19 - CASTDRALGGNTIYF TGTGCCAGTACCGACCGGGCCTTAGGTGGGAACACCATATATTTT
- TRBJ2-5 TRBV5-1 TRBD2 CASSLKLAGRQETQYF TGCGCCAGCAGCTTGAAACTAGCGGGGCGCCAAGAGACCCAGTACTTC
- TRBJ1-6 TRBV24-1 - CATSGPGNSPLHF TGTGCCACCAGTGGGCCGGGTAATTCACCCCTCCACTTT
- TRBJ2-7 TRBV27 TRBD1 CASSIYGQGAKEQYF TGTGCCAGCAGTATATACGGACAGGGGGCGAAGGAGCAGTACTTC
- TRBJ1-1 TRBV6-7 - CASIVRSDFTCPEAFF TGTGCCAGCATTGTTCGGTCTGACTTCACCTGCCCTGAAGCTTTCTTT
- TRBJ2-1 TRBV5-1 TRBD2 CASSLPGTSGGVNEQFF TGCGCCAGCAGCTTGCCCGGGACTAGCGGGGGGGTGAATGAGCAGTTCTTC
- TRBJ2-7 TRBV11-3 - CASSLDSISNEQYF TGTGCCAGCAGCTTAGATTCAATCTCCAACGAGCAGTACTTC
- TRBJ1-6 TRBV7-2 - CASSWGRQVPLHF TGTGCCAGCAGCTGGGGGAGGCAGGTACCCCTCCACTTT
- TRBJ1-5 TRBV7-2 - CASSLEPYSNQPQHF TGTGCCAGCAGCTTAGAACCGTATAGCAATCAGCCCCAGCATTTT
- TRBJ2-5 TRBV4-1 - CASSQVSGETQYF TGCGCCAGCAGCCAGGTTAGCGGAGAGACCCAGTACTTC
few TRBJ1-5 TRBV6-4 - CASSGAPGQPQHF TGTGCCAGCAGTGGGGCCCCTGGTCAGCCCCAGCATTTT
- TRBJ2-1 TRBV19 - CASSQAQVIYNEQFF TGTGCCAGTAGTCAAGCGCAGGTTATCTACAATGAGCAGTTCTTC
once TRBJ2-2 TRBV29-1 - CSVCPRDGGSGELFF TGCAGCGTTTGCCCTCGGGACGGCGGATCCGGGGAGCTGTTTTTT
- TRBJ2-7 TRBV10-3 TRBD1 CAISEAGQGASGYEQYF TGTGCCATCAGTGAGGCTGGACAGGGGGCATCCGGATACGAGCAGTACTTC
- TRBJ1-2 TRBV28 TRBD1 CASSLGTGGDNYGYTF TGTGCCAGCAGTCTCGGGACAGGGGGCGATAACTATGGCTACACCTTC
- TRBJ1-6 TRBV5-6 - CASSLGWPGYNSPLHF TGTGCCAGCAGCTTAGGTTGGCCGGGATATAATTCACCCCTCCACTTT
- TRBJ1-2 TRBV3-1/TRBV3-2 - CASSQDLGDYTF TGTGCCAGCAGCCAAGATTTGGGAGACTACACCTTC
- TRBJ2-3 TRBV11-2 - CASTPGAGDTQYF TGTGCCAGCACACCCGGGGCCGGTGATACGCAGTATTTT
- TRBJ2-1 TRBV28 TRBD2 CASSSHGTSGGARQFF TGTGCCAGCAGTTCACACGGGACTAGCGGGGGGGCTAGGCAGTTCTTC
- TRBJ1-6 TRBV19 TRBD1 CASSTDRDNSPLHF TGTGCCAGTAGTACGGACAGGGATAATTCACCCCTCCACTTT
- TRBJ1-2 TRBV19 - CASSMSGTPYGYTF TGTGCCAGTAGTATGAGCGGGACACCTTATGGCTACACCTTC
- TRBJ1-5 TRBV9 - CASSANMVEPQHF TGTGCCAGCAGCGCCAACATGGTCGAGCCCCAGCATTTT
- TRBJ2-1 TRBV19 - CASTGAYNEQFF TGTGCCAGTACCGGAGCCTACAATGAGCAGTTCTTC
- TRBJ1-1 TRBV6-5 - CASSYTGSGEAFF TGTGCCAGCAGTTACACAGGGTCGGGTGAAGCTTTCTTT
once TRBJ2-2 TRBV6-4 - CAILFKNNGSAGELFF TGTGCCATCCTGTTTAAAAACAACGGGAGTGCTGGGGAGCTGTTTTTT
- TRBJ1-1 TRBV5-3 - CARGTDRRAFF TGTGCCAGAGGTACCGACAGAAGGGCTTTCTTT
- TRBJ2-2 TRBV11-1 - CASQLNGELFF TGTGCCAGCCAGTTGAACGGGGAGCTGTTTTTT
- TRBJ1-2 TRBV2 TRBD1 CASSADRGGNYGYTF TGTGCCAGCAGTGCCGACAGGGGGGGAAACTATGGCTACACCTTC
- TRBJ1-6 TRBV23-1 - CASSHPVGFNSPLHF TGCGCCAGCAGTCACCCCGTGGGGTTTAATTCACCCCTCCACTTT
- TRBJ2-5 TRBV25-1 - CASSRTGLETQYF TGTGCCAGCAGTAGAACGGGATTGGAGACCCAGTACTTC
- TRBJ2-5 TRBV7-2 - CASSRTGQETQYF TGTGCCAGCAGTCGTACAGGGCAAGAGACCCAGTACTTC
- TRBJ1-2 TRBV10-1 TRBD1 CASKSGGSGYTF TGCGCCAGCAAATCAGGGGGCTCAGGCTACACCTTC
- TRBJ1-6 TRBV6-5 - CASLGANSPLHF TGTGCCAGCCTCGGGGCAAATTCACCCCTCCACTTT
- TRBJ1-1 TRBV11-2 - CASSSLTGNTEAFF TGTGCCAGCAGCTCTTTAACGGGGAACACTGAAGCTTTCTTT
- TRBJ2-1 TRBV19 TRBD1 CASFDRGGSDEQFF TGTGCCAGCTTTGACAGGGGAGGAAGTGATGAGCAGTTCTTC
once TRBJ1-2 TRBV18 - CASSPPLSLNYGYTF TGTGCCAGCTCACCCCCCTTGAGCCTCAACTATGGCTACACCTTC
- TRBJ1-1 TRBV2 - CASNKRGSNTEAFF TGTGCCAGCAATAAACGGGGCTCGAACACTGAAGCTTTCTTT
- TRBJ2-1 TRBV11-2 - CASSLGSSANEQFF TGTGCCAGCAGCTTAGGGTCTAGCGCCAATGAGCAGTTCTTC
- TRBJ1-3 TRBV19 - CASSKTNSGNTIYF TGTGCCAGTAGTAAGACAAACTCTGGAAACACCATATATTTT
- TRBJ2-2 TRBV30 TRBD1 CAWSQGAGGELFF TGTGCCTGGAGCCAGGGGGCGGGCGGGGAGCTGTTTTTT
few TRBJ1-2 TRBV5-4 - CASSWDTNYGYTF TGTGCCAGCAGTTGGGACACTAACTATGGCTACACCTTC